One and the same sample provided the 5 T cell receptor beta chains below, sequenced in a study of T cell responses to AZD1222 COVID-19 vaccine. Clones were sequenced by immunoSEQ multiplex PCR, and TCRdb holds only the in-frame ones, with some missing. The table shows about 190,000 clones, with approximately 90% occurring only once. Here the sequenced sample was peripheral blood, taken 28 days after the second dose of the MenACWY control vaccine. All receptors derive from an adult who received the MenACWY meningococcal vaccine as a control.

J is TRBJ1-2 and V is TRBV7-8, with D perhaps matching TRBD1 (5 bases). V was clipped by 1 base and J by 0 bases, with 9 bases between them. CDR3 size: 15 residues. Germline values: CDR1 SGHVS, CDR2 FQNEAQ. CDR3 nucleotides: TGTGCCAGCAGCTTAGAGGGGACGGCTAACTATGGCTACACCTTC. Amino acid sequence: CASSLEGTANYGYTF.

V gene TRBV7-6 combines with J gene TRBJ2-1; D is undetermined. There are 15 residues in the CDR3. V was pared by 1 base and J by 2 bases, with 9 bases between. CDR1 and CDR2 from the germline V gene are SGHVS and FNYEAQ. The CDR3 DNA follows: TGTGCCAGCAGCTTAGAGGTGGGTCCCTACAATGAGCAGTTCTTC. Protein sequence: CASSLEVGPYNEQFF. The full variable domain, rest sourced from reference TRBV7-6 and TRBJ2-1, is GAGVSQSPRYKVTKRGQDVALRCDPISGHVSLYWYRQALGQGPEFLTYFNYEAQQDKSGLPNDRFSAERPEGSISTLTIQRTEQRDSAMYRCASSLEVGPYNEQFFGPGTRLTVL.

The chain employs TRBV7-6 and TRBJ2-7; 7 nucleotides match TRBD1. The CDR3 is 12 amino acids. Germline V lookup: CDR1 SGHVS, CDR2 FNYEAQ. Trimming at V came to 4 bases and at J to 4 bases, leaving 1 base not matched to a gene. Here the CDR3 reads CASSSTGYEQYF. The DNA for the CDR3 is TGTGCCAGCAGCTCGACAGGGTACGAGCAGTACTTC.

The chain joins TRBV2 to TRBJ1-2; 8 bases are shared with TRBD1. V shed 6 bases and J 5 bases; nucleotides not matched to a gene: 11. Germline values: CDR1 SNHLY, CDR2 FYNNEI. CDR3 length equals 15 residues. CDR3 loop: CASRTNPGGGYGYTF. Written as DNA, the CDR3 is TGTGCCAGCAGGACTAATCCAGGGGGCGGGTATGGCTACACCTTC.

This clone was observed a single time. The CDR3 DNA follows: TGTGCCAGCAGTCTACTGGGACAGCAAAAACTGTTTTTT. This codes for CASSLLGQQKLFF. V is TRBV27 and J is TRBJ1-4, with TRBD1 identical over 7 bases. This CDR3 has 13 amino acids. Germline V CDR1 and CDR2: MNHEY, SMNVEV (reference sequence). Losses at the gene ends were 5 bases for V and 9 bases for J; bases not matched to a gene: 6.